This T cell receptor beta chain was captured by sequencing in a study of regulatory T cells in long-lasting Graves disease. Study information: Persistent cases took antithyroid drugs over 5 years and stayed TSH receptor antibody positive. Study-wide findings and caveats: TRBV28, TRBJ1-2 and TRBJ2-5 emerged as the favored segments in persistent disease. New patients shared 800 to 1,000 public clonotypes, and persistent patients shared more, with approximately 2,500.

Germline V gene data show CDR1 as GTSNPN and CDR2 as SVGIG (reference sequence). The CDR3 is made up of 15 amino acids. V was pared by 5 bases and J by 3 bases, with 17 bases between. Comment on this clonotype: No antigen is known for it.

Described time point: persistent/refractory GD, antithyroid drugs over 5 years with positive TRAb. There was RNA extracted from PBMCs, and the TCR library was made from it. Relying on iRepertoire HTBI primers and Arm-PCR of CDR3 regions, the team built TCR beta libraries. The authors' processing: In the combined samples, approximately 64 TRBV and 14 TRBJ segments were identified. MiXCR was run by TCRdb on the multiplex PCR reads, yielding one entry per CDR3 protein. For this entry, the V and J calls and clone size follow TCRdb and not the study's own pipeline. Among approximately 400,000 distinct CDR3 sequences, 23% were seen once, and the ten largest hold about a quarter.

The TCR originated in a female donor with Graves disease. Source: peripheral blood mononuclear cells (PBMCs), taken when the disease was refractory, from a patient treated with antithyroid drugs. This chain uses TRBV30 with TRBJ2-4; D perhaps matches TRBD2 (5 bases). The CDR3 is CAWDAVPEGKNIQYF. Here the CDR3 DNA reads TGTGCCTGGGACGCGGTACCCGAGGGCAAAAACATTCAGTACTTC.